Shown below are 5 T cell receptor beta chains from a single sample sequenced in a study of Tregs in tolerant kidney transplant recipients (dated by TCRdb to between 2017 and 2020). Library preparation employed the immunoSEQ multiplex PCR assay. The source is immuneACCESS, and TCRdb retained only in-frame sequences with V and J called. Part of the clones is not carried over; for the studies checked, unresolved V genes explain less than half of this, and the remainder is unexplained. The sample's table lists a count of 31,000 or so clones. Jointly, the top ten make up approximately 15% of the sample. The sample's time point, from its label and the paper: blood sample drawn before combined kidney and bone marrow transplant. This specimen was CD8+ T cells from blood, taken before the transplant. Every receptor here comes from a human donor who received a combined kidney and bone marrow transplant.

In the case of this clone: The read stops 3 residues short of the end of the CDR3; the missing end is completed from the germline J gene. J is TRBJ2-5 and V is TRBV10-3, with 9 bases identical to TRBD2. Unmatched junction bases numbered 3, after V lost 3 bases and J lost 4 bases. The germline CDR1 and CDR2 sequences are ENHRY and SYGVKD. This CDR3 has 14 residues. The CDR3 loop reads CAISDLAGRETQYF. The part of the CDR3 DNA that was read is TGTGCCATCAGTGACCTAGCGGGGAGAGAGACC.

The CDR3 spells CASSPPSGERYEQYF. The sequenced part of the CDR3 DNA is TGTGCCAGCTCACCACCGAGCGGCGAACGGTACGAG. The chain employs TRBV18 and TRBJ2-7; tentative D call: TRBD2 (5 bases). The read terminates 3 residues ahead of where the CDR3 ends, so the germline J gene completes it. This CDR3 contains 15 residues. Between the trimmed V and J ends, which lost 0 bases and 4 bases, there was a span of 13 bases. The germline V gene has CDR1 KGHSH and CDR2 LQKENI.

A note on this clone: The read ends 3 residues early relative to the CDR3; the germline J gene fills the gap. The chain links TRBV7-9 to TRBJ2-5, with TRBD2 identical over 8 bases. The ends lost 5 bases at V and 3 bases at J; junction bases unmatched: 5. This CDR3 spans 14 amino acids. In germline, CDR1 is SEHNR, CDR2 FQNEAQ (reference sequence). The DNA read from the CDR3 is TGTGCCAGCAGCCCTCGAGCGGGAGAAGAGACC. Residues: CASSPRAGEET. The complete CDR3 protein is CASSPRAGEETQYF. Full variable domain (remainder filled in from reference TRBV7-9 and TRBJ2-5): DTGVSQNPRHKITKRGQNVTFRCDPISEHNRLYWYRQTLGQGPEFLTYFQNEAQLEKSRLLSDRFSAERPKGSFSTLEIQRTEQGDSAMYLCASSPRAGEETQYFGPGTRLLVL.

Turning to this clone: The CDR3 extends 3 residues past the end of the read, so its final part is completed from the germline J gene. This rearrangement joins TRBV2 to TRBJ2-7, with a possible D match to TRBD2 (5 bases). The V gene lost 6 bases and the J gene lost 0 bases, with 15 bases spanning the gap. Germline CDR1 is SNHLY and CDR2 is FYNNEI. This CDR3 contains 15 residues. The CDR3 protein is CASRMSQAGSYEQYF. The CDR3 bases that were read are TGTGCCAGCAGGATGAGCCAGGCGGGCTCCTACGAG.

Remarks on this clone: The read stops 3 residues short of the end of the CDR3; the missing end is completed from the germline J gene. The V and J genes are TRBV7-3 and TRBJ2-7, with a weak D call TRBD2 (6 bases). Per germline, CDR1 SGHTA and CDR2 FQGTGA. The CDR3 extends over 13 amino acids. The V end was cut by 3 bases, the J end by 5 bases, with 11 bases between. CDR3 bases read: TGTGCCAGCAGCTTCGGAGGGTTGAACGAG. It translates to CASSFGGLNE. The whole CDR3 is CASSFGGLNEQYF.